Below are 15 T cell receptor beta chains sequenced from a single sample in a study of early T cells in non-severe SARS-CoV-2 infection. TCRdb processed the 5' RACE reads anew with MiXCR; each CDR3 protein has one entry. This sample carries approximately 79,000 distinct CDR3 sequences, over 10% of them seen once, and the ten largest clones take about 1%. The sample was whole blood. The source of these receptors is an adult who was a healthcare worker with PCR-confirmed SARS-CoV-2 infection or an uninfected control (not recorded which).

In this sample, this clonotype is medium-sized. The CDR3 loop is CASRPGLAGGVHEQYF. In DNA, the CDR3 is TGTGCCAGCAGGCCGGGACTAGCGGGAGGGGTCCACGAGCAGTACTTC. The rearrangement uses TRBV27 and TRBJ2-7; TRBD2 matches at 16 bases. V gave up 6 bases and J gave up 5 bases; unmatched junction bases: 7. The germline V gene encodes CDR1 MNHEY and CDR2 SMNVEV (reference sequence). This CDR3 has 16 amino acids.

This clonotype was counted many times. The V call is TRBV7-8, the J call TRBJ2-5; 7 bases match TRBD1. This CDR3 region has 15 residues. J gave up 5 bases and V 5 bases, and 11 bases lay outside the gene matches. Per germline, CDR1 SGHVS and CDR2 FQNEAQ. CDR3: CASSLTDRPGETQYF. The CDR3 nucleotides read TGTGCCAGCAGCCTTACGGACAGGCCAGGGGAGACCCAGTACTTC.

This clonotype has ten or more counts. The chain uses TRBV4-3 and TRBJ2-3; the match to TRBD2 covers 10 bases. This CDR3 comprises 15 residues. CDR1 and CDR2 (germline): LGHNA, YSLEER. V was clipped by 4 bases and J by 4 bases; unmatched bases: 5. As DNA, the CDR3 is TGCGCCAGCAGCCGAGAAGCGGGAGGGGCAGATACGCAGTATTTT. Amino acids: CASSREAGGADTQYF.

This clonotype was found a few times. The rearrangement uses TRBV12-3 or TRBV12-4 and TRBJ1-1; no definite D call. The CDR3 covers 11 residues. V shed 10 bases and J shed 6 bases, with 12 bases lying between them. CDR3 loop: CAIQDGPEAFF. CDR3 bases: TGTGCCATCCAGGACGGACCTGAAGCTTTCTTT.

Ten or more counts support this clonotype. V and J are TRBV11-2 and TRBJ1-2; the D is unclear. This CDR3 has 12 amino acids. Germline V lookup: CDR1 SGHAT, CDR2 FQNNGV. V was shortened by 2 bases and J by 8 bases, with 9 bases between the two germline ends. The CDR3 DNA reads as TGTGCCAGCAGCTTATTCAAGCGGGGCTACACCTTC. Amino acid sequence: CASSLFKRGYTF.

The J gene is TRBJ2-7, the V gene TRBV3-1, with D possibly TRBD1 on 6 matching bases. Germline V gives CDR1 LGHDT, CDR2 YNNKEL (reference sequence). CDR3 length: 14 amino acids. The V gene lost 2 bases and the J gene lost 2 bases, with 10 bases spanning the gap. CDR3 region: CASSQTGLTYEQYF. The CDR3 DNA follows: TGTGCCAGCAGCCAAACAGGGCTAACCTACGAGCAGTACTTC.

The CDR3 DNA reads TGCGCCAGCAGCGTAACTGGGAGGCCATCAGATGGCTACACCTTC. It encodes CASSVTGRPSDGYTF. The rearrangement links TRBV10-2 to TRBJ1-2, with D uncertain. The CDR3 contains 15 residues. The V end was cut by 6 bases, the J end by 6 bases, with 20 bases between. Germline V lookup: CDR1 WSHSY, CDR2 SAAADI.

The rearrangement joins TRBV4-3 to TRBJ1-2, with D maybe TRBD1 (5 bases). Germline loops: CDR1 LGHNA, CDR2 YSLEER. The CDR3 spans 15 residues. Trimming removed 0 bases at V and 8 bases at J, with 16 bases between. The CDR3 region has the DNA TGCGCCAGCAGCCAAGATCTGCGGCAGGGTCGAGGCTACACCTTC. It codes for CASSQDLRQGRGYTF.

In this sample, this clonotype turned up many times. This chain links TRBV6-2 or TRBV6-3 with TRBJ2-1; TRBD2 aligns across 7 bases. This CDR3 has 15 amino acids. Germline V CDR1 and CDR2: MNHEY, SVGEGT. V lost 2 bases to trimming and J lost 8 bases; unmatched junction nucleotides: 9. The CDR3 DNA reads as TGTGCCAGCAGTTACGTGACTAGCTTGTTCGATGAGCAGTTCTTC. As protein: CASSYVTSLFDEQFF.

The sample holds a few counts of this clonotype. CDR3 DNA: TGCAGTCCGGGGGAGGGACCCATGAACACTGAAGCTTTCTTT. Amino acids: CSPGEGPMNTEAFF. The chain carries TRBV20-1 and TRBJ1-1, with a possible D match to TRBD1 (5 bases). Germline lookup yields CDR1 DFQATT and CDR2 SNEGSKA (reference sequence). V lost 8 bases and J lost 0, with 16 bases in between. This CDR3 spans 14 amino acids.

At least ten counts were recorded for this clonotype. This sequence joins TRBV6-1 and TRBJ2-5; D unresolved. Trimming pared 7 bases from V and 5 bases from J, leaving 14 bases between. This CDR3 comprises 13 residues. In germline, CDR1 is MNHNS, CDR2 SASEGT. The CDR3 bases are TGTGCCAGCACAAGGCGTCTGGGGGAGACCCAGTACTTC. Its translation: CASTRRLGETQYF.

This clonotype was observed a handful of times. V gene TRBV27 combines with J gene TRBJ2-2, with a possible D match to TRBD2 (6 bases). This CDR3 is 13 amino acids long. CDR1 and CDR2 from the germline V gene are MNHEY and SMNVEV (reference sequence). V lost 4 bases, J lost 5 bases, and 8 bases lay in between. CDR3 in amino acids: CASSSRGTGELFF. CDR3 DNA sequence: TGTGCCAGCAGTTCCCGGGGGACCGGGGAGCTGTTTTTT.

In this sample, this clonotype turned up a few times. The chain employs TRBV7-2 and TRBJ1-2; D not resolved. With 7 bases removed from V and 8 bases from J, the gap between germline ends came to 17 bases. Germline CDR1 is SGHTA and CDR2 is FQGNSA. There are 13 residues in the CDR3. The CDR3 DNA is TGTGCCAGCAACTACCGGGAACACATCGGCTACACCTTC. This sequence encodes CASNYREHIGYTF.

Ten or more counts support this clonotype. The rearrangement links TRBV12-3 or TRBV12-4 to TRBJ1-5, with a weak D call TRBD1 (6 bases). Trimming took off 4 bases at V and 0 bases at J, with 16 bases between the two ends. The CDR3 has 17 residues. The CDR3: CASSSWGAGDSNQPQHF. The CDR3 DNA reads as TGTGCCAGCAGTTCTTGGGGGGCTGGGGATAGCAATCAGCCCCAGCATTTT.

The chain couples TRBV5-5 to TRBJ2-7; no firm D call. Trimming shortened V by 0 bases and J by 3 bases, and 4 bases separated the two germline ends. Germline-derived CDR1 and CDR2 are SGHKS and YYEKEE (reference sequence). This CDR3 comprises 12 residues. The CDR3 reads CASSLAVYEQYF. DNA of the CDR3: TGTGCCAGCAGCTTGGCCGTCTACGAGCAGTACTTC. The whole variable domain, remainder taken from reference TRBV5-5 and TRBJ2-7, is DAGVTQSPTHLIKTRGQQVTLRCSPISGHKSVSWYQQVLGQGPQFIFQYYEKEERGRGNFPDRFSARQFPNYSSELNVNALLLGDSALYLCASSLAVYEQYFGPGTRLTVT.